This TCR beta chain was captured in a study of cytomegalovirus exposure and HLA in healthy donors. Study-wide points: In a later analysis, HLA-associated beta chains showed higher expansion and lower generation probabilities than comparable chains.

Points on this clone: The antigen remains unidentified.

In the PCR, 60 Vbeta and 13 Jbeta primers were used. The assay was immunoSEQ multiplex PCR, and TCRdb's table has in-frame clones only and misses some. Among about 150,000 clones listed, around 79% were seen once. Deletions cut 5 bases from V and 0 bases from J, with 5 bases between. The CDR3 extends over 14 amino acids. Germline V gene data show CDR1 as MNHEY and CDR2 as SVGAGI. CMV serostatus data were not documented for this donor. Sequenced input: PBMCs. The chain recombines TRBV6-5 with TRBJ2-6, with D hard to call. The sequence came from a human donor in good health. The CDR3 loop is CASSRYSGANVLTF. CDR3 nucleotide sequence: TGTGCCAGCAGTCGCTACTCTGGGGCCAACGTCCTGACTTTC.